The 26 T cell receptor beta chains in this list originate from one sample, sequenced in a study of Graves' ophthalmopathy and Graves' hyperthyroidism. RNA served as the template for amplifying TCR beta CDR3 regions. RT-PCR in the first round used HTBI primers; a second-round multiplex PCR followed. MiXCR was run by TCRdb on the multiplex PCR reads, yielding one entry per CDR3 protein. The data show a few hundred thousand distinct CDR3 sequences, with 18% seen just once and about 1.4% held by the top ten. Sequencing was performed on peripheral blood. These receptors all come from a woman between 18 and 29 years old with Graves' ophthalmopathy.

This clonotype was found many times. This chain connects TRBV28 to TRBJ2-5, with D tentatively TRBD1 (5 bases). The CDR3 loop spans 15 amino acids. Germline-derived CDR1 and CDR2 are MDHEN and SYDVKM. V was trimmed by 6 bases and J by 1 base, leaving 15 bases between them. CDR3 nucleotide sequence: TGTGCCAGCAGCTCATGGGGAAGGGGCCAAGAGACCCAGTACTTC. It is translated as CASSSWGRGQETQYF.

This clonotype was seen many times. V and J are TRBV6-5 and TRBJ2-7; 7 nucleotides match TRBD1. Germline V CDR1 and CDR2: MNHEY, SVGAGI. The CDR3 contains 17 residues. J was trimmed by 3 bases and V by 4 bases; bases with no gene match: 15. The CDR3 DNA reads as TGTGCCAGCAGTTCCCGAGTGGTATACAGGGGCGGCTACGAGCAGTACTTC. Translating it yields CASSSRVVYRGGYEQYF.

In this sample, this clonotype turned up many times. The J gene is TRBJ1-1, the V gene TRBV7-8, with D perhaps matching TRBD1 (5 bases). The CDR3 is 15 amino acids. Germline assignment: CDR1 SGHVS and CDR2 FQNEAQ. V shed 2 bases and J shed 6 bases, with 16 bases lying between them. CDR3 loop: CASSLFDPGGAEAFF. As DNA, the CDR3 is TGTGCCAGCAGCTTATTCGATCCGGGAGGGGCTGAAGCTTTCTTT.

The chain couples TRBV28 to TRBJ2-5; D is unresolved. From germline, CDR1 is MDHEN and CDR2 SYDVKM. V was shortened by 4 bases and J by 1 base, with 10 bases between the two germline ends. The CDR3 loop spans 14 amino acids. The CDR3 coding sequence is TGTGCCAGCAGTTCCCAGTTAGGCCAAGAGACCCAGTACTTC. It yields the protein CASSSQLGQETQYF.

This clonotype showed up many times. V gene TRBV30 combines with J gene TRBJ1-5; weak D call: TRBD1 (6 bases). Germline V CDR1 and CDR2: GTSNPN, SVGIG (reference sequence). V dropped 2 bases and J dropped 0 bases, with 17 bases sitting between them. There are 17 residues in the CDR3. The DNA of the CDR3 is TGTGCCTGGAGTACCGGACAGCAACTATATAGCAATCAGCCCCAGCATTTT. Its protein product is CAWSTGQQLYSNQPQHF.

This clonotype was seen at least ten times. V usage is TRBV6-1 and J usage is TRBJ2-7, with 7 bases aligning to TRBD2. The CDR3 is 14 residues long. V gave up 10 bases and J gave up 3 bases; unmatched junction bases: 12. Germline CDR1 and CDR2: MNHNS and SASEGT. The CDR3 loop is CATHPGGQVYEQYF. CDR3 coding DNA: TGTGCCACCCACCCGGGGGGTCAGGTCTACGAGCAGTACTTC.

CDR3 nucleotides: TGTGCCAGCAGTGTCTCAGGGTTAAGCAATCAGCCCCAGCATTTT. Protein product: CASSVSGLSNQPQHF. The rearrangement links TRBV12-3 or TRBV12-4 to TRBJ1-5, with D possibly being TRBD1 (5 bases). The V gene lost 5 bases and the J gene lost 1 base, with 12 bases spanning the gap. The CDR3 extends over 15 amino acids.

This clonotype was recorded a few times. This chain links TRBV9 with TRBJ2-5, with D tentatively TRBD1 or TRBD2 (6 bases each). Between the trimmed V and J ends, which lost 1 base and 5 bases, there was a span of 12 bases. The CDR3 contains 14 residues. Per germline, CDR1 SGDLS and CDR2 YYNGEE. The CDR3, as DNA: TGTGCCAGCAGCGTAAGGGGGGCGGGGGAGACCCAGTACTTC. This translates into CASSVRGAGETQYF.

To note about this clonotype: Mismatch with germline at one junction end may stem from a read error. The chain couples TRBV9 to TRBJ1-1; 8 nucleotides align to TRBD1. Per the germline V gene, CDR1 is SGDLS and CDR2 is YYNGEE. The CDR3 loop spans 14 amino acids. The CDR3 region is CASSSRTGNPEAFF. The CDR3 DNA reads TGTGCCAGCAGCTCCCGGACAGGGAACCCTGAAGCTTTCTTT. Filled out from reference TRBV9 and TRBJ1-1, the complete variable domain reads DSGVTQTPKHLITATGQRVTLRCSPRSGDLSVYWYQQSLDQGLQFLIQYYNGEERAKGNILERFSAQQFPDLHSELNLSSLELGDSALYFCASSSRTGNPEAFFGQGTRLTVV.

Ten or more counts support this clonotype. The genes are TRBV6-5 and TRBJ1-1, with D perhaps matching TRBD1 (5 bases). The germline CDR1 and CDR2 sequences are MNHEY and SVGAGI. The ends were cut back, 4 bases at V and 6 bases at J, with 15 bases in the middle. CDR3 size: 14 residues. The CDR3 protein is CASSSDGGIAEAFF. CDR3 nucleotides: TGTGCCAGCAGTTCCGATGGGGGAATAGCTGAAGCTTTCTTT.

This clonotype was seen at least ten times. The chain has TRBV24-1 and TRBJ1-5, with no clear D. This CDR3 contains 12 residues. Germline V gene data show CDR1 as KGHDR and CDR2 as SFDVKD. With 3 bases removed from V and 6 bases from J, the gap between germline ends came to 5 bases. The DNA for the CDR3 is TGTGCCACCAGTGATCTAAGTCAGCCCCAGCATTTT. This translates into CATSDLSQPQHF.

The table lists this clonotype with many counts. The gene calls are TRBV7-9 and TRBJ1-6, with D hard to call. Germline V gene lookup returns CDR1 SEHNR and CDR2 FQNEAQ (reference sequence). CDR3 length: 14 amino acids. V was trimmed by 0 bases and J by 9 bases, leaving 9 bases between them. The CDR3 nucleotides are TGTGCCAGCAGCTTAGCGCTCCCAGTTTCACCCCTCCACTTT. This sequence encodes CASSLALPVSPLHF.

This clonotype was counted at least ten times. This chain connects TRBV28 to TRBJ1-1, with D uncertain. V lost 7 bases, J lost 7 bases, and 13 bases lay in between. This CDR3 region has 12 residues. Germline V lookup: CDR1 MDHEN, CDR2 SYDVKM. CDR3 bases: TGTGCCAGCAATGGAGGGAGGGTTGAAGCTTTCTTT. It codes for CASNGGRVEAFF. Drawing the rest from reference TRBV28 and TRBJ1-1, the complete variable domain is DVKVTQSSRYLVKRTGEKVFLECVQDMDHENMFWYRQDPGLGLRLIYFSYDVKMKEKGDIPEGYSVSREKKERFSLILESASTNQTSMYLCASNGGRVEAFFGQGTRLTVV.

The V gene is TRBV15, the J gene TRBJ1-3; D is unresolved. The V end was cut by 1 base, the J end by 4 bases, with 11 bases between. Germline assignment: CDR1 LNHNV and CDR2 YYDKDF (reference sequence). The CDR3 runs 15 residues. CDR3 coding DNA: TGTGCCACCAGCAGAGCGGTACAAGCGGGAAACACCATATATTTT. Its translation is CATSRAVQAGNTIYF.

The sample holds many counts of this clonotype. This CDR3 reads CAWGETRTFYEQYF. The CDR3 coding sequence is TGTGCCTGGGGGGAAACCCGGACCTTCTACGAGCAGTACTTC. This chain uses TRBV30 with TRBJ2-7, with D hard to call. The CDR3 length is 14 residues. Trimming removed 5 bases from V and 3 bases from J, with 17 bases in between. Germline V gene lookup returns CDR1 GTSNPN and CDR2 SVGIG (reference sequence).

This clonotype has at least ten counts. The J gene is TRBJ2-7, the V gene TRBV20-1; TRBD1 aligns across 8 bases. Germline CDR1 reads DFQATT; CDR2 reads SNEGSKA (reference sequence). The V gene end was trimmed by 6 bases and the J gene end by 3 bases; junction bases not matched to a gene: 7. The CDR3 has 13 residues. In nucleotides, the CDR3 is TGCAGTGCCATAGGGACAGGAGACTACGAGCAGTACTTC. It translates to CSAIGTGDYEQYF.

This chain uses TRBV7-8 with TRBJ2-7; the match to TRBD2 covers 11 bases. CDR3 size: 15 residues. Germline loops: CDR1 SGHVS, CDR2 FQNEAQ. V lost 1 base to trimming and J lost 5 bases; unmatched junction nucleotides: 4. In DNA form, the CDR3 reads TGTGCCAGCAGCTTAGGACTAGCGGGAAGAAACGAGCAGTACTTC. Translated: CASSLGLAGRNEQYF.

This clonotype came up many times. The chain carries TRBV27 and TRBJ1-1; 8 nucleotides match TRBD1. V lost 5 bases and J lost 11; bases outside the gene matches: 7. This CDR3 is built from 12 residues. Germline CDR1 is MNHEY and CDR2 is SMNVEV (reference sequence). The CDR3 DNA reads TGTGCCAGCAGTGGCTCAGGGGGCGCGGCTTTCTTT. Its protein product is CASSGSGGAAFF.

This clonotype has a count of ten or more. This chain joins TRBV7-9 and TRBJ2-5; possibly TRBD1 for D (5 bases). V lost 1 base, J lost 1 base, and 13 bases lay in between. From germline, CDR1 is SEHNR and CDR2 FQNEAQ (reference sequence). This CDR3 spans 16 amino acids. The CDR3 nucleotides read TGTGCCAGCAGCTTAGAAGGGGTTGGGATCCAAGAGACCCAGTACTTC. The encoded protein is CASSLEGVGIQETQYF.

Ten or more counts support this clonotype. The chain has TRBV6-1 and TRBJ2-7, with D tentatively TRBD2 (5 bases). The V end lost 6 bases, the J end lost 4 bases, and 10 bases lay between the germline ends. This CDR3 is built from 12 residues. The germline V gene encodes CDR1 MNHNS and CDR2 SASEGT. CDR3 protein: CASRGRTYEQYF. The CDR3 coding sequence is TGTGCCAGCAGGGGCAGGACTTACGAGCAGTACTTC.

Ten or more counts support this clonotype. The V call is TRBV14, the J call TRBJ2-7; possible D gene TRBD2, 5 bases. This CDR3 is 13 amino acids long. CDR1 SGHDN and CDR2 FVKESK come from the germline V gene. Trimming removed 4 bases from V and 3 bases from J, with 10 bases in between. The CDR3 DNA sequence: TGTGCCAGCAGCCCGTTCGGGGACTACGAGCAGTACTTC. It yields the protein CASSPFGDYEQYF.

This clonotype was recorded many times. J is TRBJ1-1 and V is TRBV12-3 or TRBV12-4, with a weak D call TRBD1 (6 bases). This CDR3 region has 13 residues. Trimming stripped 6 bases from V and 6 bases from J, with 14 bases between. The CDR3 DNA sequence: TGTGCCAGCAGACGTAAGGGGGGGGCTGAAGCTTTCTTT. It specifies CASRRKGGAEAFF.

This clonotype was detected many times. The J gene is TRBJ2-7, the V gene TRBV30; TRBD1 matches at 11 bases. V gave up 2 bases and J gave up 7 bases; unmatched junction bases: 13. The germline V gene has CDR1 GTSNPN and CDR2 SVGIG (reference sequence). This CDR3 spans 16 amino acids. This CDR3 is CAWSPNVGQGAKEQYF. The CDR3 DNA sequence: TGTGCCTGGAGTCCGAATGTAGGACAGGGGGCGAAGGAGCAGTACTTC.

This clonotype was seen repeatedly, ten times or more. The rearrangement joins TRBV6-1 to TRBJ1-1; 7 bases align to TRBD1. CDR3 length equals 16 residues. CDR1 is MNHNS, CDR2 SASEGT, per germline. V was pared by 6 bases and J by 3 bases, with 13 bases of the junction left unmatched. CDR3 nucleotide sequence: TGTGCCAGCAGATCGGGGACAGCCAGCTCTTACACTGAAGCTTTCTTT. It yields the protein CASRSGTASSYTEAFF.

This clonotype was picked up many times. The CDR3 does not end in the conserved phenylalanine or tryptophan, so this is likely a read error. The limits of the CDR3 on the DNA are not certain, so only TCRdb's listed CDR3 is given. The chain links TRBV12-5 to TRBJ2-7; the table's D call, TRBD1, has no DNA check behind it. The CDR3 adds up to 10 amino acids, both ends counted. Germline CDR1 LGHNT, CDR2 FRNRAP. The CDR3 region is CASGFPPGSP.

This clonotype was found many times. The chain links TRBV12-3 or TRBV12-4 to TRBJ1-1; D might be TRBD1 (6 bases). Trimming took 3 bases from V and 1 from J, leaving 9 bases between them. The CDR3 contains 14 residues. CDR3: CASSLGDTNTEAFF. The CDR3 DNA reads as TGTGCCAGCAGTTTGGGGGACACGAACACTGAAGCTTTCTTT.